Listed here are 23 T cell receptor beta chains from one sample, sequenced in a study of blood T cells in healthy people across ages. Through a sample-barcoded 5' primer and a J-beta primer mix, a second PCR was run for roughly 6 to 12 cycles. TCRdb re-analysed the 5' RACE reads in MiXCR, keeping a single row per CDR3 protein. Among over 1,500,000 distinct CDR3 sequences listed, roughly 50% were seen once. The sample consisted of blood. These receptors all come from a middle-aged woman in good health.

This clonotype has more than one count but fewer than ten. The chain employs TRBV3-1 and TRBJ2-7; no reliable D call. Germline-derived CDR1 and CDR2 are LGHDT and YNNKEL (reference sequence). This CDR3 has 15 residues. Trimming took off 1 base at V and 3 bases at J, with 13 bases between the two ends. The CDR3 DNA is TGTGCCAGCAGCCAAGGGGCAGGCCCCTACTACGAGCAGTACTTC. It yields the protein CASSQGAGPYYEQYF.

The rearrangement joins TRBV10-3 to TRBJ2-1; D possibly matches TRBD1 or TRBD2 (5 bases each). Trimming removed 6 bases from V and 8 bases from J, with 11 bases in between. This CDR3 contains 12 residues. Per germline, CDR1 ENHRY and CDR2 SYGVKD. The CDR3, as DNA: TGTGCCATCAGCAACCAGGGAGATGAGCAGTTCTTC. Translated: CAISNQGDEQFF.

The chain uses TRBV28 and TRBJ1-4; the D gene is possibly TRBD1 (6 bases). CDR3 length: 11 residues. Germline CDR1 MDHEN, CDR2 SYDVKM. CDR3 in amino acids: CAVGGNEKLFF. In nucleotides, the CDR3 is TGTGCAGTAGGGGGTAATGAAAAACTGTTTTTT.

V usage is TRBV3-1 and J usage is TRBJ2-5; D not resolved. The CDR3 sequence is 16 residues long. Deletions cut 0 bases from V and 1 base from J, with 12 bases between. Germline CDR1 is LGHDT and CDR2 is YNNKEL (reference sequence). The CDR3 bases are TGTGCCAGCAGCCAAGAAGTGGTGTTGGGCCAAGAGACCCAGTACTTC. It is translated as CASSQEVVLGQETQYF.

The genes are TRBV7-2 and TRBJ2-5; tentatively, D is TRBD1 (5 bases). V lost 5 bases and J 1 base, leaving 17 bases between the germline ends. CDR3 length equals 16 residues. The V gene's germline CDR1 is SGHTA and CDR2 FQGNSA. In DNA, the CDR3 is TGTGCCAGCAGCGCCATGCTCCAGGGAACCCAAGAGACCCAGTACTTC. This codes for CASSAMLQGTQETQYF.

The V and J genes are TRBV4-1 and TRBJ2-7; D is perhaps TRBD2 (5 bases). Germline values: CDR1 MGHRA, CDR2 YSYEKL. Between the trimmed V and J ends, which lost 0 bases and 2 bases, there was a span of 11 bases. This CDR3 is 15 amino acids long. The CDR3 DNA is TGCGCCAGCAGCCAAGAAATAGCGCAGACCTACGAGCAGTACTTC. Amino acids: CASSQEIAQTYEQYF.

The chain recombines TRBV5-1 with TRBJ2-7; D gene ambiguous. Trimming took off 0 bases at V and 3 bases at J, with 22 bases between the two ends. In germline, CDR1 is SGHRS, CDR2 YFSETQ. The CDR3 is 18 amino acids. This CDR3 reads CASSLGGRQPNLFYEQYF. In DNA, the CDR3 is TGCGCCAGCAGCTTGGGAGGTCGTCAGCCTAATTTATTCTACGAGCAGTACTTC. Full variable domain (missing parts from reference TRBV5-1 and TRBJ2-7): KAGVTQTPRYLIKTRGQQVTLSCSPISGHRSVSWYQQTPGQGLQFLFEYFSETQRNKGNFPGRFSGRQFSNSRSEMNVSTLELGDSALYLCASSLGGRQPNLFYEQYFGPGTRLTVT.

The chain has TRBV4-2 and TRBJ2-3; D not resolved. This CDR3 contains 11 residues. V lost 8 bases and J 1 base, leaving 4 bases between the germline ends. Germline V gene data show CDR1 as LGHNA and CDR2 as YNFKEQ. The CDR3 coding sequence is TGTGCCAGCGCTCGCACAGATACGCAGTATTTT. Translated: CASARTDTQYF.

The rearrangement joins TRBV10-3 to TRBJ2-3; D might be TRBD1 (6 bases). V was trimmed by 4 bases and J by 2 bases, leaving 16 bases between them. Per the germline V gene, CDR1 is ENHRY and CDR2 is SYGVKD. The CDR3 is 16 amino acids. CDR3 loop: CAISAAGAGLTDTQYF. CDR3 DNA sequence: TGTGCCATCAGTGCCGCAGGGGCCGGTCTCACAGATACGCAGTATTTT.

V gene TRBV5-1 combines with J gene TRBJ2-5; 10 nucleotides agree with TRBD2. Germline V gene lookup returns CDR1 SGHRS and CDR2 YFSETQ. The V gene end was trimmed by 4 bases and the J gene end by 5 bases; junction bases not matched to a gene: 11. The CDR3 length is 16 residues. The CDR3 region is CASSPGLALVGETQYF. CDR3 bases: TGCGCCAGCAGCCCGGGACTAGCGCTAGTGGGGGAGACCCAGTACTTC.

J is TRBJ2-5 and V is TRBV5-1; D is uncertain. This CDR3 comprises 13 residues. Trimming took 6 bases from V and 2 from J, leaving 11 bases between them. The germline V gene has CDR1 SGHRS and CDR2 YFSETQ. For the CDR3, the DNA is TGCGCCAGCAAGGAACACTCACAAGAGACCCAGTACTTC. This encodes CASKEHSQETQYF.

The rearrangement joins TRBV4-1 to TRBJ1-2; the D is unclear. The V end lost 0 bases, the J end lost 0 bases, and 8 bases lay between the germline ends. In germline, CDR1 is MGHRA, CDR2 YSYEKL. This CDR3 region has 15 residues. CDR3 region: CASSQEEAPNYGYTF. CDR3 in DNA: TGCGCCAGCAGCCAAGAGGAGGCCCCTAACTATGGCTACACCTTC.

The chain employs TRBV7-2 and TRBJ2-7; D not certain. The J call may not be correct, given that the DNA end is closer to TRBJ2-5. Germline V lookup: CDR1 SGHTA, CDR2 FQGNSA. This CDR3 spans 14 amino acids. This chain's CDR3 is CASSFSLGLETQYF. CDR3 DNA: TGTGCCAGCAGCTTCAGTCTTGGTCTGGAGACCCAGTACTTC.

This chain connects TRBV20-1 to TRBJ2-6; a possible D gene is TRBD2 (5 bases). The germline V gene encodes CDR1 DFQATT and CDR2 SNEGSKA (reference sequence). Trimming removed 3 bases from V and 0 bases from J, with 15 bases in between. This CDR3 is built from 17 residues. The DNA for the CDR3 is TGCAGTGCTAGCAGAGGGATCCCCCTCTCTGGGGCCAACGTCCTGACTTTC. Translating it yields CSASRGIPLSGANVLTF.

This chain uses TRBV4-3 with TRBJ2-5; D uncertain. The germline V gene encodes CDR1 LGHNA and CDR2 YSLEER. The CDR3 spans 14 residues. The ends were cut back, 0 bases at V and 5 bases at J, with 10 bases in the middle. Here the CDR3 reads CASSQESSFETQYF. The DNA for the CDR3 is TGCGCCAGCAGCCAAGAATCTTCCTTCGAGACCCAGTACTTC.

This clonotype has at least ten counts. V and J are TRBV7-2 and TRBJ2-5; 8 bases agree with TRBD2. CDR3 length: 13 residues. V was clipped by 6 bases and J by 5 bases; unmatched bases: 5. CDR1 and CDR2 (germline): SGHTA, FQGNSA. CDR3 sequence reads: CASSLGGRETQYF. CDR3 DNA: TGTGCCAGCAGTTTGGGCGGGAGGGAGACCCAGTACTTC.

The rearrangement links TRBV7-2 to TRBJ1-5; 8 nucleotides match TRBD1. Losses at the gene ends were 1 base for V and 6 bases for J; bases not matched to a gene: 5. Per the germline V gene, CDR1 is SGHTA and CDR2 is FQGNSA. The CDR3 has 15 residues. In DNA form, the CDR3 reads TGTGCCAGCAGCTTAGACAGGGGGTGGGCTCAGCCCCAGCATTTT. Translation: CASSLDRGWAQPQHF.

This clonotype was detected only a few times. The V call is TRBV12-3 or TRBV12-4, the J call TRBJ1-2, with D perhaps matching TRBD1 (5 bases). Deletions cut 5 bases from V and 4 bases from J, with 17 bases between. The CDR3 runs to 15 residues. The CDR3 sequence: CASSRLMTESYGYTF. CDR3 in DNA: TGTGCCAGCAGTCGCCTAATGACAGAATCCTATGGCTACACCTTC.

The J gene is TRBJ1-6, the V gene TRBV6-2 or TRBV6-3; D gene unclear. The CDR3 has 17 residues. CDR1 is MNHEY and CDR2 is SVGEGT in the germline V gene. The V end was cut by 5 bases, the J end by 2 bases, with 16 bases between. The CDR3 coding sequence is TGTGCCAGCAGTCTGGACCCCCTGAGGACCTATAATTCACCCCTCCACTTT. This gives the protein CASSLDPLRTYNSPLHF.

The chain links TRBV20-1 to TRBJ2-5; D uncertain. The CDR3 has 12 residues. Germline V gives CDR1 DFQATT, CDR2 SNEGSKA (reference sequence). Trimming stripped 7 bases from V and 2 bases from J, with 11 bases between. The CDR3 sequence is CSVSRFQETQYF. The CDR3 DNA is TGCAGTGTTTCCCGGTTTCAAGAGACCCAGTACTTC.

This clonotype was recorded at least ten times. The chain uses TRBV27 and TRBJ2-6; D ambiguous. This CDR3 has 12 amino acids. The V end lost 6 bases, the J end lost 4 bases, and 4 bases lay between the germline ends. The germline V gene encodes CDR1 MNHEY and CDR2 SMNVEV (reference sequence). The CDR3 protein is CASRGGANVLTF. DNA of the CDR3: TGTGCCAGCAGAGGAGGGGCCAACGTCCTGACTTTC. Filled out from reference TRBV27 and TRBJ2-6, the complete variable domain reads EAQVTQNPRYLITVTGKKLTVTCSQNMNHEYMSWYRQDPGLGLRQIYYSMNVEVTDKGDVPEGYKVSRKEKRNFPLILESPSPNQTSLYFCASRGGANVLTFGAGSRLTVL.

This sequence joins TRBV11-2 and TRBJ1-4, with a tentative D call TRBD1 (6 bases). Germline V gene data show CDR1 as SGHAT and CDR2 as FQNNGV. This CDR3 has 16 residues. V was pared by 5 bases and J by 0 bases, with 13 bases between. CDR3 nucleotide sequence: TGTGCCAGCAGCGAGGACAGCTTAGCAACTAATGAAAAACTGTTTTTT. It encodes CASSEDSLATNEKLFF. The complete variable domain, with remaining parts taken from reference TRBV11-2 and TRBJ1-4, reads EAGVAQSPRYKIIEKRQSVAFWCNPISGHATLYWYQQILGQGPKLLIQFQNNGVVDDSQLPKDRFSAERLKGVDSTLKIQPAKLEDSAVYLCASSEDSLATNEKLFFGSGTQLSVL.

This sequence joins TRBV3-1 and TRBJ2-3; weak D call: TRBD1 (5 bases). The CDR3 has 17 amino acids. CDR1 is LGHDT, CDR2 YNNKEL, per germline (reference sequence). The germline V and J ends were trimmed by 5 bases and 2 bases, with 20 bases remaining between them. The CDR3 DNA is TGTGCCAGCAGCTCAAGGGGCCCTCCTACCCCCACAGATACGCAGTATTTT. Translated, it gives CASSSRGPPTPTDTQYF.